This paragraph covers one T cell receptor beta chain sequence. The sample originates from a study of T cells in localized non-small cell lung cancer. With 4 bases clipped from V and 6 bases from J, the junction kept 14 bases outside the gene matches. Looked up from germline, CDR1 is KGHSH and CDR2 is LQKENI. The CDR3 runs 17 residues. Assay used: immunoSEQ multiplex PCR; TCRdb lists only in-frame clones, some missing. The sample carries 20,000 to 30,000 clones, about nine tenths recorded once. This chain uses TRBV18 with TRBJ2-2, with TRBD2 identical over 7 bases. Sequences were derived from peripheral blood, sampled before any cancer treatment. The sequence derives from a woman between 35 and 70 years old with stage I lung adenocarcinoma. DNA for the CDR3: TGTGCCAGCTCACGATTCAACGGGACTACTCGGCCCGGGGAGCTGTTTTTT. It yields the protein CASSRFNGTTRPGELFF.